This passage covers 30 T cell receptor beta chains from one sample sequenced in a study of monozygotic twins with cystic fibrosis. Libraries were prepared by immunoSEQ multiplex PCR; TCRdb keeps only in-frame clonotypes and omits some of them. Of 8,500 to 14,000 clones in the sample, approximately 96% were seen once. The sequenced sample consisted of blood. The receptors shown here come from a boy between 10 and 17 years old with cystic fibrosis.

This chain uses TRBV6-1 with TRBJ1-5; TRBD1 aligns across 7 bases. Germline V gives CDR1 MNHNS, CDR2 SASEGT. V dropped 5 bases and J dropped 2; count of bases not matched to a gene: 6. CDR3 size: 15 residues. CDR3 amino acids: CASSFDRVGNQPQHF. The CDR3, as DNA: TGTGCCAGCAGTTTCGACAGGGTAGGCAATCAGCCCCAGCATTTT.

CDR3 residues: CSVVGDSTDTQYF. The CDR3 bases are TGCAGCGTTGTGGGGGACAGCACAGATACGCAGTATTTT. This chain connects TRBV29-1 to TRBJ2-3; D could derive from TRBD1 or TRBD2 (5 bases each). The germline V gene has CDR1 SQVTM and CDR2 ANQGSEA. CDR3 length equals 13 residues. The V end was cut by 4 bases, the J end by 0 bases, with 8 bases between.

The chain's CDR3 is CASSTISPALGSYEQYF. As DNA, the CDR3 is TGTGCCAGCAGCACGATATCTCCGGCACTTGGTTCCTACGAGCAGTACTTC. The V call is TRBV7-2, the J call TRBJ2-7; D not certain. The CDR3 is made up of 17 amino acids. Germline V gene lookup returns CDR1 SGHTA and CDR2 FQGNSA. V gave up 5 bases and J gave up 1 base, with 21 bases separating them.

V and J are TRBV7-9 and TRBJ2-3; D assignment may be TRBD1 or TRBD2 (6 bases each). CDR3 length: 16 amino acids. Trimming shortened V by 1 base and J by 4 bases, and 15 bases separated the two germline ends. Germline CDR1 and CDR2: SEHNR and FQNEAQ (reference sequence). CDR3 residues: CASSLVRGVESDTQYF. The CDR3, as DNA: TGTGCCAGCAGCTTAGTTAGGGGGGTTGAGTCAGATACGCAGTATTTT.

This clone is a singleton in its sample. The CDR3 reads CASSLDPGYSYEQYF. For the CDR3, the DNA is TGTGCCAGCAGCTTAGATCCTGGATACTCCTACGAGCAGTACTTC. The V and J genes are TRBV11-2 and TRBJ2-7; no definite D call. V lost 0 bases to trimming and J lost 0 bases, with 9 bases between them. The CDR3 is made up of 15 amino acids. Germline V CDR1 and CDR2: SGHAT, FQNNGV.

The rearrangement links TRBV30 to TRBJ2-7, with D uncertain. The CDR3 contains 13 residues. Between the trimmed V and J ends, which lost 0 bases and 6 bases, there was a span of 12 bases. The germline V gene encodes CDR1 GTSNPN and CDR2 SVGIG (reference sequence). The CDR3 coding sequence is TGTGCCTGGAGTGTACCCCACCTTCTCGAGCAGTACTTC. Translating it yields CAWSVPHLLEQYF.

The chain recombines TRBV6-6 with TRBJ2-7; 11 bases are shared with TRBD2. CDR3 size: 15 residues. Germline-derived CDR1 and CDR2 are MNHNY and SVGAGI (reference sequence). The V and J ends lost 6 bases and 3 bases, in that order; junction bases with no gene match: 7. The CDR3 loop is CASSYPGTSGYEQYF. The CDR3 DNA reads as TGTGCCAGCAGCTATCCCGGGACTAGCGGCTACGAGCAGTACTTC.

The V gene is TRBV25-1, the J gene TRBJ1-3; D is uncertain. V was pared by 4 bases and J by 3 bases, with 7 bases between. Germline lookup yields CDR1 MGHDK and CDR2 SYGVNS. CDR3 length: 13 residues. CDR3 sequence: CASSGIGGNTIYF. The CDR3 DNA reads as TGTGCCAGCAGTGGGATAGGTGGAAACACCATATATTTT.

This clone came up once. The chain has TRBV29-1 and TRBJ2-7; D is unresolved. Trimming took off 4 bases at V and 1 base at J, with 11 bases between the two ends. CDR3 length: 13 residues. Germline CDR1 reads SQVTM; CDR2 reads ANQGSEA. The CDR3 is CSVAPRESYEQYF. CDR3 bases: TGCAGCGTTGCCCCCCGAGAGTCCTACGAGCAGTACTTC.

The chain recombines TRBV15 with TRBJ1-4; 7 bases line up with TRBD1. Trimming took 1 base from V and 5 from J; bases not matched to a gene: 4. The CDR3 spans 15 residues. Per the germline V gene, CDR1 is LNHNV and CDR2 is YYDKDF (reference sequence). CDR3 sequence: CATSRGGTVNEKLFF. The CDR3 DNA sequence: TGTGCCACCAGCAGAGGCGGGACAGTCAATGAAAAACTGTTTTTT.

V gene TRBV5-4 combines with J gene TRBJ2-7; 7 bases line up with TRBD1. This CDR3 has 15 residues. Germline V gives CDR1 SGHNT, CDR2 YYREEE (reference sequence). The V and J ends lost 5 bases and 6 bases, in that order; junction bases with no gene match: 14. The CDR3 coding sequence is TGTGCCAGCAGGGACCTTGAGACAGGGTTGACCGAGCAGTACTTC. Its translation is CASRDLETGLTEQYF.

V and J are TRBV28 and TRBJ2-7; TRBD1 matches at 10 bases. The CDR3 runs to 14 residues. Germline CDR1 MDHEN, CDR2 SYDVKM. V lost 3 bases and J lost 6; bases outside the gene matches: 5. The CDR3: CASSLTGTGVEQYF. In DNA, the CDR3 is TGTGCCAGCAGTTTGACCGGGACAGGGGTCGAGCAGTACTTC.

Only one count was recorded for this clone. This chain links TRBV6-1 with TRBJ2-7; TRBD2 agrees at 9 bases. Germline assignment: CDR1 MNHNS and CDR2 SASEGT. J was trimmed by 4 bases and V by 0 bases; bases with no gene match: 19. The CDR3 length is 20 residues. CDR3 coding DNA: TGTGCCAGCAGTGAAGCTTGGGTGGGACTAGCCGCTCAGGGGGAGTACGAGCAGTACTTC. Translated, it gives CASSEAWVGLAAQGEYEQYF.

The chain joins TRBV5-1 to TRBJ1-4, with D uncertain. CDR1 is SGHRS, CDR2 YFSETQ, per germline. CDR3 length equals 14 residues. V was clipped by 1 base and J by 4 bases, with 8 bases between them. Here the CDR3 reads CASSLRADNEKLFF. CDR3 sequence (DNA): TGCGCCAGCAGCTTGCGGGCAGATAATGAAAAACTGTTTTTT. The variable domain in full, with the rest retrieved from reference TRBV5-1 and TRBJ1-4, is KAGVTQTPRYLIKTRGQQVTLSCSPISGHRSVSWYQQTPGQGLQFLFEYFSETQRNKGNFPGRFSGRQFSNSRSEMNVSTLELGDSALYLCASSLRADNEKLFFGSGTQLSVL.

The chain employs TRBV4-2 and TRBJ2-7; 7 nucleotides agree with TRBD2. After removal of 11 bases from V and 3 bases from J, the junction contained 13 bases not matched to a gene. CDR1 and CDR2 (germline): LGHNA, YNFKEQ. There are 14 residues in the CDR3. Here the CDR3 DNA reads TGTGCCTCCCGGTCCCTGAGCGGGGACTACGAGCAGTACTTC. Its translation: CASRSLSGDYEQYF.

Here the CDR3 reads CASSDRIEGHNAGELFF. The CDR3 coding sequence is TGTGCCAGCAGTGACCGAATAGAGGGTCATAACGCCGGGGAGCTGTTTTTT. This chain uses TRBV6-4 with TRBJ2-2; tentatively, D is TRBD2 (5 bases). The V gene lost 2 bases and the J gene lost 6 bases, with 19 bases spanning the gap. The CDR3 extends over 17 amino acids. Germline CDR1 reads MRHNA; CDR2 reads SNTAGT.

About this clone: At one of its ends the junction is not consistent with the germline gene, which may arise from a read error. CDR3 coding DNA: TGTGCCAGCAGCTCCACGGGACAGGGCTTTATGAATACTGAAGCTTTCTTT. Its translation is CASSSTGQGFMNTEAFF. The chain has TRBV28 and TRBJ1-1, with TRBD1 identical over 9 bases. The length of the CDR3 is 17 residues. Germline V CDR1 and CDR2: MDHEN, SYDVKM. Full variable domain (missing parts from reference TRBV28 and TRBJ1-1): DVKVTQSSRYLVKRTGEKVFLECVQDMDHENMFWYRQDPGLGLRLIYFSYDVKMKEKGDIPEGYSVSREKKERFSLILESASTNQTSMYLCASSSTGQGFMNTEAFFGQGTRLTVV.

The genes are TRBV30 and TRBJ2-5; no definite D call. The CDR3 consists of 14 residues. Germline CDR1 reads GTSNPN; CDR2 reads SVGIG (reference sequence). V was pared by 4 bases and J by 6 bases, with 18 bases between. As DNA, the CDR3 is TGTGCCTGGACAGGACCCGAAACGACGAAGACCCAGTACTTC. Translating gives CAWTGPETTKTQYF.

This clone was recorded only once. The V call is TRBV6-1, the J call TRBJ2-3; D might be TRBD1 (5 bases). V was clipped by 3 bases and J by 2 bases, with 18 bases between them. CDR1 is MNHNS, CDR2 SASEGT, per germline. CDR3 size: 17 residues. The CDR3 nucleotides are TGTGCCAGCAGTGAGCTGCAGGGTTCAGGTGTCACAGATACGCAGTATTTT. Translating gives CASSELQGSGVTDTQYF.

This clone showed up just once. The V and J genes are TRBV4-1 and TRBJ2-3, with TRBD1 as a possible D gene (5 bases). CDR1 is MGHRA, CDR2 YSYEKL, per germline. The CDR3 length is 17 residues. V lost 0 bases, J lost 1 base, and 14 bases lay in between. CDR3 sequence (DNA): TGCGCCAGCAGCCAAGATCCCCCAGGGATTGGCACAGATACGCAGTATTTT. Translating gives CASSQDPPGIGTDTQYF.

This clone has just one count. V gene TRBV4-3 combines with J gene TRBJ2-1; the match to TRBD2 covers 15 bases. J was trimmed by 8 bases and V by 1 base; bases with no gene match: 21. The CDR3 covers 22 residues. CDR1 and CDR2 from the germline V gene are LGHNA and YSLEER. The CDR3 nucleotides read TGCGCCAGCAGCCAAGCCCTTCTACCGGGACTAGCGGGAGGCGGAGGGGCGGATGAGCAGTTCTTC. Protein product: CASSQALLPGLAGGGGADEQFF.

This chain joins TRBV29-1 and TRBJ1-1; D uncertain. CDR1 and CDR2 (germline): SQVTM, ANQGSEA. There are 11 residues in the CDR3. Trimming pared 7 bases from V and 0 bases from J, leaving 6 bases between. The DNA of the CDR3 is TGCAGCGCCCACCTGAACACTGAAGCTTTCTTT. Protein: CSAHLNTEAFF.

This sequence joins TRBV30 and TRBJ1-6; unclear D gene. From germline, CDR1 is GTSNPN and CDR2 SVGIG (reference sequence). Deletions cut 1 base from V and 2 bases from J, with 9 bases between. The CDR3 spans 15 residues. The CDR3 loop reads CAWSASGTYNSPLHF. In DNA form, the CDR3 reads TGTGCCTGGAGTGCATCCGGCACCTATAATTCACCCCTCCACTTT.

In regard to this clone: Compared with germline, one end of the junction differs, possibly owing to a read error. The chain joins TRBV15 to TRBJ1-3; no clear D gene. Germline V gene lookup returns CDR1 LNHNV and CDR2 YYDKDF (reference sequence). CDR3 size: 14 residues. For the CDR3, the DNA is TGTGCCACCAGCAGAGAGGCCGTACGAAACGCCATATATTTT. Protein: CATSREAVRNAIYF.

The chain combines TRBV5-6 with TRBJ1-5, with unresolved D. This CDR3 region has 15 residues. Trimming shortened V by 0 bases and J by 6 bases, and 13 bases separated the two germline ends. Germline V lookup: CDR1 SGHDT, CDR2 YYEEEE. The CDR3 loop reads CASSLGLARGQPQHF. The CDR3 DNA reads as TGTGCCAGCAGCTTGGGCCTCGCTCGGGGTCAGCCCCAGCATTTT. The entire variable domain, with the rest obtained from reference TRBV5-6 and TRBJ1-5, is as follows: DAGVTQSPTHLIKTRGQQVTLRCSPKSGHDTVSWYQQALGQGPQFIFQYYEEEERQRGNFPDRFSGHQFPNYSSELNVNALLLGDSALYLCASSLGLARGQPQHFGDGTRLSIL.

The chain is built from TRBV11-2 and TRBJ2-3; a possible D gene is TRBD2 (5 bases). The CDR3 loop spans 14 amino acids. Germline CDR1 SGHAT, CDR2 FQNNGV. Trimming took off 1 base at V and 7 bases at J, with 12 bases between the two ends. The CDR3 sequence is CASSLVPSRNTQYF. The CDR3 bases are TGTGCCAGCAGCTTAGTCCCTAGCAGGAATACGCAGTATTTT.

The chain employs TRBV2 and TRBJ2-3; 7 bases align to TRBD2. Trimming at V came to 6 bases and at J to 4 bases, leaving 1 base not matched to a gene. CDR3 length: 12 residues. Germline values: CDR1 SNHLY, CDR2 FYNNEI. CDR3 bases: TGTGCCAGCAGGGGGAGGGCAGATACGCAGTATTTT. Protein: CASRGRADTQYF.

This clone occurred once. CDR3 in DNA: TGTGCCAGCAGCTTAGATCGAGCCAGCAATGAGCAGTTCTTC. The encoded protein is CASSLDRASNEQFF. This sequence joins TRBV11-3 and TRBJ2-1; D is undetermined. V shed 0 bases and J shed 6 bases, with 9 bases lying between them. Per the germline V gene, CDR1 is SGHNT and CDR2 is YENEEA. The CDR3 totals 14 residues.

The V gene is TRBV6-1, the J gene TRBJ1-3; 7 bases line up with TRBD1. Unmatched junction bases numbered 4, after V lost 5 bases and J lost 0 bases. The CDR3 runs 15 residues. Germline V CDR1 and CDR2: MNHNS, SASEGT. CDR3 coding DNA: TGTGCCAGCAGTTGGGGGGACAGCTCTGGAAACACCATATATTTT. Its translation: CASSWGDSSGNTIYF.

This chain joins TRBV6-5 and TRBJ2-7; D is perhaps TRBD2 (6 bases). The CDR3 has 14 amino acids. Germline-derived CDR1 and CDR2 are MNHEY and SVGAGI. V lost 5 bases, J lost 5 bases, and 16 bases lay in between. The CDR3 nucleotides are TGTGCCAGCAGTCCCCTAACGGGAGACCACGAGCAGTACTTC. This codes for CASSPLTGDHEQYF.